This passage covers 4 T cell receptor beta chains from one sample sequenced in a study of CD8 T cells in ankylosing spondylitis. These TCRs' antigens remain unknown. Study conclusions and caveats: Seemingly distinctive of ankylosing spondylitis blood was a TCR beta motif formed by eight highly homologous variants.

TCRdb independently ran MiXCR on the 5' RACE reads; one entry per CDR3 protein. The sample has 200,000 to 250,000 distinct CDR3 sequences; approximately 16% are singletons. Sequencing input: blood, either unsorted or a sorted T cell fraction (not recorded which). Source of these receptors: a male donor with ankylosing spondylitis.

In this sample, this clonotype turned up a few times. V and J are TRBV9 and TRBJ1-4; the D gene is possibly TRBD1 (5 bases). The CDR3 sequence is 15 residues long. Per germline, CDR1 SGDLS and CDR2 YYNGEE. Trimming left V 5 bases short and J 0 bases short, with 11 bases between. This CDR3 reads CASSATGATNEKLFF. The CDR3 region has the DNA TGTGCCAGCAGTGCAACAGGAGCAACTAATGAAAAACTGTTTTTT.

This clonotype was detected a few times. The chain is built from TRBV2 and TRBJ2-1; 12 bases map to TRBD2. V was clipped by 8 bases and J by 8 bases; unmatched bases: 10. CDR3 length: 15 amino acids. Germline V gene data show CDR1 as SNHLY and CDR2 as FYNNEI. CDR3 loop: CASRLTSGSWDEQFF. CDR3 DNA: TGTGCCAGCCGATTGACTAGCGGGAGTTGGGATGAGCAGTTCTTC.

This chain uses TRBV15 with TRBJ2-1; D unresolved. Germline V gives CDR1 LNHNV, CDR2 YYDKDF (reference sequence). The CDR3 is 12 residues long. CDR3 nucleotides: TGTGTCATTTCCAGCTCCTACAATGAGCAGTTCTTC. Translated: CVISSSYNEQFF.

This clonotype occurred many times. The chain has TRBV12-3 or TRBV12-4 and TRBJ1-2, with 7 bases lining up with TRBD1. This CDR3 has 15 residues. The J segment lost 4 bases and the V segment lost 6 bases, leaving 11 bases of the junction unmatched. The CDR3 nucleotides are TGTGCCAGCAGCCAGGGGGGACAGCCATTCTATGGCTACACCTTC. Protein sequence: CASSQGGQPFYGYTF.